Presented here are 6 T cell receptor beta chains from one specimen sequenced in a study of cytomegalovirus exposure and HLA in healthy donors. Amplification used 60 Vbeta primers and 13 Jbeta primers. Measured with immunoSEQ multiplex PCR; TCRdb has only the in-frame clones, and not every one. Seen here are 120,000 or so clones, 60% to 85% observed once, and the top ten hold around 4.9%. The sequencing sample was made of PBMCs. The receptor set was obtained from a man between 45 and 60 years old in good health and CMV-seropositive.

This clone was picked up a small number of times. CDR3 residues: CASSPRWDEQFF. The CDR3 region has the DNA TGTGCCAGCAGCCCGCGGTGGGATGAGCAGTTCTTC. V and J are TRBV7-8 and TRBJ2-1; D is undetermined. The germline V gene has CDR1 SGHVS and CDR2 FQNEAQ. This CDR3 is built from 12 residues. V was clipped by 5 bases and J by 8 bases, with 10 bases between them.

This sequence joins TRBV7-9 and TRBJ2-7; no clear D. The CDR3 has 15 residues. V dropped 1 base and J dropped 3 bases, with 13 bases sitting between them. Germline CDR1 and CDR2: SEHNR and FQNEAQ (reference sequence). The CDR3 DNA sequence: TGTGCCAGCAGCTTAGTGCCAGGTACCTACTACGAGCAGTACTTC. Translated: CASSLVPGTYYEQYF.

The chain joins TRBV30 to TRBJ1-1; D might be TRBD1 (6 bases). The CDR3 contains 14 residues. The germline V gene encodes CDR1 GTSNPN and CDR2 SVGIG (reference sequence). V gave up 0 bases and J gave up 4 bases, with 12 bases separating them. In nucleotides, the CDR3 is TGTGCCTGGAGTGTAGAGAGGGGGAGCACTGAAGCTTTCTTT. This translates into CAWSVERGSTEAFF.

The CDR3 DNA is TGTGCCAGCTCATGGACTAGCGGGCCCCAAGGCAACAATGAGCAGTTCTTC. This sequence encodes CASSWTSGPQGNNEQFF. V and J are TRBV18 and TRBJ2-1; TRBD2 agrees at 11 bases. Germline-derived CDR1 and CDR2 are KGHSH and LQKENI. There are 17 residues in the CDR3. After removal of 5 bases from V and 5 bases from J, the junction contained 11 bases not matched to a gene.

V usage is TRBV29-1 and J usage is TRBJ2-7; no definite D call. Germline CDR1 is SQVTM and CDR2 is ANQGSEA. This CDR3 contains 11 residues. Trimming left V 5 bases short and J 0 bases short, with 5 bases between. The DNA of the CDR3 is TGCAGCGTTCTGAGCTCCTACGAGCAGTACTTC. Translating gives CSVLSSYEQYF.

The CDR3 DNA is TGTGCCAGCACACAGGGCTACGAGCAGTACTTC. The encoded protein is CASTQGYEQYF. The rearrangement links TRBV2 to TRBJ2-7; the D gene is possibly TRBD1 (6 bases). Germline CDR1 reads SNHLY; CDR2 reads FYNNEI. Deletions cut 7 bases from V and 3 bases from J, with 7 bases between. This CDR3 region has 11 residues.